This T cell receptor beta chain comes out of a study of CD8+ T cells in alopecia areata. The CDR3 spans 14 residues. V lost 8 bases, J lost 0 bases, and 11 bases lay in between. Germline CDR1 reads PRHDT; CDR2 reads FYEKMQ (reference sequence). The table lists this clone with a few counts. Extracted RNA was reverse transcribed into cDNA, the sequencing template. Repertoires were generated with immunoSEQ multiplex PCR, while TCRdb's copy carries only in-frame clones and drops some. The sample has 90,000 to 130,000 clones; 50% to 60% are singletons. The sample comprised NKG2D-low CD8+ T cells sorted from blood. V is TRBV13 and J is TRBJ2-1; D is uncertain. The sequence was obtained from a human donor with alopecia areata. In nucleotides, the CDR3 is TGTGCCAGCTTGAATACCAGCTCCTACAATGAGCAGTTCTTC. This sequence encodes CASLNTSSYNEQFF.